This T cell receptor (beta chain) is drawn from a study of T cells in Graves' hyperthyroidism and ophthalmopathy. General study points: Most thyroid clonotypes with frequency above 0.001 were detected in blood.

There were TCR beta CDR3 regions amplified from RNA transcripts. HTBI primers were the set used in a first-round RT-PCR of the TCR CDR3. TCRdb re-derived calls from the multiplex PCR reads in MiXCR, one entry per CDR3 protein. The sample lists hundreds of thousands of distinct CDR3 sequences, approximately 15% seen once, with roughly 6.2% in the top ten. CDR1 is SGHDN, CDR2 FVKESK, per germline. The ends lost 8 bases at V and 5 bases at J; junction bases unmatched: 3. The CDR3 is made up of 13 amino acids. Blood sampling occurred at first hyperthyroidism diagnosis, ahead of any ophthalmopathy symptoms. Fresh 10 ml peripheral blood yielded PBMCs. This clonotype was seen at least ten times. The target antigen is unknown.

This receptor was identified in a woman aged 25-40 years with Graves' hyperthyroidism that later progressed to Graves' ophthalmopathy. The V call is TRBV14, the J call TRBJ2-2; 9 bases are shared with TRBD1. Sequencing input: blood. The CDR3: CASWDRATGELFF. DNA for the CDR3: TGTGCCAGCTGGGACAGGGCGACCGGGGAGCTGTTTTTT.